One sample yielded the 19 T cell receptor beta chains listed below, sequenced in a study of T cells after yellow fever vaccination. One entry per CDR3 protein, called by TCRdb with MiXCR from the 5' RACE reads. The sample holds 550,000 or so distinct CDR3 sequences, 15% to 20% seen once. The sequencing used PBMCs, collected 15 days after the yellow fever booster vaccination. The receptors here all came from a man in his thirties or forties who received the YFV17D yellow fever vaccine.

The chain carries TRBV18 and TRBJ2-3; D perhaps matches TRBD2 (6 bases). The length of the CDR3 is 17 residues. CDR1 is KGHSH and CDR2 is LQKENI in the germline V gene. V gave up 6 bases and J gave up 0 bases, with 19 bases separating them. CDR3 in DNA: TGTGCCAGCTCCTTTGCCTCTGCGGGGACTAGCACAGATACGCAGTATTTT. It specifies CASSFASAGTSTDTQYF.

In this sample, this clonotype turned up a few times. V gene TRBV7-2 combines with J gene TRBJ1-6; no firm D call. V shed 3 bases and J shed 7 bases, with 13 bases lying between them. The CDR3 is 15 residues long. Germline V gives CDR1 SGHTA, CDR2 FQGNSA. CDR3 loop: CASSFLGGRNSPLHF. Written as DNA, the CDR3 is TGTGCCAGCAGCTTCCTGGGAGGGAGGAATTCACCCCTCCACTTT.

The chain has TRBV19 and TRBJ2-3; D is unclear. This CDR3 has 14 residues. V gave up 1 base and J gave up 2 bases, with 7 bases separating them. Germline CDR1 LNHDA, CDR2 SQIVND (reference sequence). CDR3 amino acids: CASSIVTLTDTQYF. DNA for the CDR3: TGTGCCAGTAGTATAGTGACTCTCACAGATACGCAGTATTTT. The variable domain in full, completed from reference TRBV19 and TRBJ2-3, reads DGGITQSPKYLFRKEGQNVTLSCEQNLNHDAMYWYRQDPGQGLRLIYYSQIVNDFQKGDIAEGYSVSREKKESFPLTVTSAQKNPTAFYLCASSIVTLTDTQYFGPGTRLTVL.

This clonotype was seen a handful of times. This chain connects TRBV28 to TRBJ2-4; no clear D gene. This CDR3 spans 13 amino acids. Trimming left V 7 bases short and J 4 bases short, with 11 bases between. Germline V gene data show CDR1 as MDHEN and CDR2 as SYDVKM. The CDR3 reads CASTPVGKNIQYF. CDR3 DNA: TGTGCCAGCACCCCGGTGGGAAAAAACATTCAGTACTTC.

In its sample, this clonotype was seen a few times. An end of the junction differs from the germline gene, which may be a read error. The CDR3 protein is CASSLAGQTYTEAFF. In DNA form, the CDR3 reads TGCGCCAGCAGCTTGGCTGGTCAGACATACACTGAGGCTTTCTTT. The chain combines TRBV5-1 with TRBJ1-1; D not resolved. The CDR3 sequence is 15 residues long. Per the germline V gene, CDR1 is SGHRS and CDR2 is YFSETQ.

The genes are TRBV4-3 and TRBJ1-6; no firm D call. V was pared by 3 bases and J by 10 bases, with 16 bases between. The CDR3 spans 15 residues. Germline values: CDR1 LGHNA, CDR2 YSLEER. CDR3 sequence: CASSQTPAKDSPLHF. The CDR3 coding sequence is TGCGCCAGCAGCCAGACACCGGCGAAGGACTCACCCCTCCACTTT.

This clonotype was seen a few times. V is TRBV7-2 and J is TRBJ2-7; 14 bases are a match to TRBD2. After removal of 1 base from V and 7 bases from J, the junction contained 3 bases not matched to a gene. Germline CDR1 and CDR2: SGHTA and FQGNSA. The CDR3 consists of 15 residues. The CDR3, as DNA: TGTGCCAGCAGCTTAGTAGGACTAGCGGGAGGTGAGCAGTACTTC. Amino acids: CASSLVGLAGGEQYF.

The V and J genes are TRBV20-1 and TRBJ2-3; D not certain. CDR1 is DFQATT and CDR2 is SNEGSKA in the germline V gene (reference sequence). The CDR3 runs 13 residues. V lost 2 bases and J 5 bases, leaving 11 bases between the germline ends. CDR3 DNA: TGCAGTGCTAGAATACAAACAATAGATACGCAGTATTTT. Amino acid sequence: CSARIQTIDTQYF.

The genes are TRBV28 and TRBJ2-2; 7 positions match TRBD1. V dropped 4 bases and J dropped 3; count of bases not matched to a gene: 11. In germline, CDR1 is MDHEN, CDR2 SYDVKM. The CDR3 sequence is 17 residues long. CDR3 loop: CASSYPGWQGDTGELFF. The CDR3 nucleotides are TGTGCCAGCAGTTACCCTGGTTGGCAGGGGGACACCGGGGAGCTGTTTTTT.

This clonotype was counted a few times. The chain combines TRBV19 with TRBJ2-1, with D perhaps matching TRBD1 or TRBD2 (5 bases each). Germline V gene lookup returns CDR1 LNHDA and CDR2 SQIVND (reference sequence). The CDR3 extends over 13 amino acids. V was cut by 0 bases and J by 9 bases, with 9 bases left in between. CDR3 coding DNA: TGTGCCAGTAGTATAGAGAGGGGTACTGAGCAGTTCTTC. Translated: CASSIERGTEQFF.

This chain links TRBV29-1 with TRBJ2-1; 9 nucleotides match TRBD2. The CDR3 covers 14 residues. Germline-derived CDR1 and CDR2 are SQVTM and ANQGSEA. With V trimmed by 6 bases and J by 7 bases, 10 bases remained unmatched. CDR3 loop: CSVLLAGMDNEQFF. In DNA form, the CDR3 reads TGCAGCGTCCTTCTAGCGGGAATGGATAATGAGCAGTTCTTC.

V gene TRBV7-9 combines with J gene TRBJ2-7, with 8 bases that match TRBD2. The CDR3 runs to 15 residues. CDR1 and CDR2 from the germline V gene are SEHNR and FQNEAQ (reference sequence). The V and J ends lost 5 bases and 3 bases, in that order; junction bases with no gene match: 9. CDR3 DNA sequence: TGTGCCAGCAGCCCCCGACTAGCGCGGAGCTACGAGCAGTACTTC. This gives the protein CASSPRLARSYEQYF. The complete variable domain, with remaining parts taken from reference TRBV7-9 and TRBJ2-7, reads DTGVSQNPRHKITKRGQNVTFRCDPISEHNRLYWYRQTLGQGPEFLTYFQNEAQLEKSRLLSDRFSAERPKGSFSTLEIQRTEQGDSAMYLCASSPRLARSYEQYFGPGTRLTVT.

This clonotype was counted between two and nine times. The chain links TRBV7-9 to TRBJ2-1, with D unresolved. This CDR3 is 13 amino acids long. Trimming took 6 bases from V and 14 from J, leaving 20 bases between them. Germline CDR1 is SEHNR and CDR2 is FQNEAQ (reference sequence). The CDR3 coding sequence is TGTGCCAGCAGAATTGGCAAGACTGATCCGGAGTTCTTC. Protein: CASRIGKTDPEFF.

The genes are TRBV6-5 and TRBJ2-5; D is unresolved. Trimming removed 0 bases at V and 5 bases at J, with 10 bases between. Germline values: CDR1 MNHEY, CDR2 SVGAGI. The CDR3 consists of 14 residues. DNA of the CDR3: TGTGCCAGCAGTTACTCGTCTAGTTTGGAGACCCAGTACTTC. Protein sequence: CASSYSSSLETQYF.

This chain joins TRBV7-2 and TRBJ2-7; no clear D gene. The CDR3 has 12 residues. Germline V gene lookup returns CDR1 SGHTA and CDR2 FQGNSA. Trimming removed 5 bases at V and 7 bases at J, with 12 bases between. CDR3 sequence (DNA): TGTGCCAGCAGCCCGGGCTCTCGGGAGCAGTACTTC. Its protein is CASSPGSREQYF.

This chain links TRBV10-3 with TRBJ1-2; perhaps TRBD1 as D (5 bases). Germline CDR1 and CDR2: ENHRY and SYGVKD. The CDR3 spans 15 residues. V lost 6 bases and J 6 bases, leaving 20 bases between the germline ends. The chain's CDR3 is CAISGDLGTADGYTF. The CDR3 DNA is TGTGCCATCAGCGGTGACCTCGGGACGGCCGATGGCTACACCTTC.

The CDR3 DNA is TGTGCCAGCAGTTACCCAATAGGGAGGGGAGAGATCACAGATACGCAGTATTTT. Its protein is CASSYPIGRGEITDTQYF. The chain carries TRBV6-5 and TRBJ2-3, with 7 nucleotides matching TRBD2. The CDR3 length is 18 residues. Trimming took 2 bases from V and 2 from J; bases not matched to a gene: 13. From germline, CDR1 is MNHEY and CDR2 SVGAGI.

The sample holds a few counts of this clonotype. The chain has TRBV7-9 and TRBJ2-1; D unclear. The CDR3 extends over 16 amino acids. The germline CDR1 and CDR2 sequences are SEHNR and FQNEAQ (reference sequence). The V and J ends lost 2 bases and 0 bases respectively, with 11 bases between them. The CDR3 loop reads CASSLFGDDSYNEQFF. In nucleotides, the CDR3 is TGTGCCAGCAGCTTATTTGGGGATGACTCCTACAATGAGCAGTTCTTC. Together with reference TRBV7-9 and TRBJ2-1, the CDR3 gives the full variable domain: DTGVSQNPRHKITKRGQNVTFRCDPISEHNRLYWYRQTLGQGPEFLTYFQNEAQLEKSRLLSDRFSAERPKGSFSTLEIQRTEQGDSAMYLCASSLFGDDSYNEQFFGPGTRLTVL.

The CDR3 loop is CASRSGAGGYEQYF. CDR3 coding DNA: TGTGCCAGCAGATCTGGCGCGGGAGGTTACGAGCAGTACTTC. This chain joins TRBV12-3 or TRBV12-4 and TRBJ2-7; 8 nucleotides line up with TRBD2. Trimming removed 6 bases from V and 4 bases from J; junction bases left unmatched: 8. This CDR3 region has 14 residues.